This T cell receptor (beta chain) came from a study of beta chain features in type 1 diabetes. V was shortened by 0 bases and J by 2 bases, with 12 bases between the two germline ends. This CDR3 has 16 residues. Germline V gene lookup returns CDR1 LGHNA and CDR2 YSLEER. Expressed TCRB transcripts were sequenced because the isolated RNA had all been reverse transcribed beforehand. Assay used: immunoSEQ multiplex PCR; TCRdb lists only in-frame clones, some missing. The sample contains around 320,000 clones, around 13% of which appear only once. The V and J genes are TRBV4-3 and TRBJ2-3; D remains ambiguous. The receptor was isolated from a man younger than 40 in good health. Sequencing was performed on central memory CD4+ T cells from blood. CDR3 in amino acids: CASSQEILTITDTQYF. CDR3 DNA: TGCGCCAGCAGCCAAGAGATACTTACGATCACAGATACGCAGTATTTT.